This T cell receptor beta chain was retrieved from a study of radiotherapy plus CTLA-4 blockade in lung cancer (dated by TCRdb to between 2017 and 2018). A note on the overall study: Objective responses were observed in approximately 18% of enrolled patients, and disease control was achieved in around 28%.

Comment on this clone: It lacks a known antigen. No much larger clone is present one base from it, and per-base qualities are unavailable.

Overall study outcomes, separate from this receptor: After treatment with radiotherapy and ipilimumab, TCR clones that originated in tumors expanded in peripheral blood. The strongest predictors of response, as reported, were early dynamic changes in blood T cell clones along with a rise in serum interferon-beta after radiation.

The study tested focal radiation therapy combined with CTLA-4 blockade (ipilimumab) in patients with chemo-refractory metastatic non-small-cell lung cancer. The method was the immunoSEQ multiplex PCR assay. TCRdb mirrors the immuneACCESS table, restricted to in-frame sequences. Some clones are absent from its copies; in checked studies, under half trace to an unresolved V gene, and the reason for the others is unknown. The sample table records 60,000 to 85,000 clones; around nine tenths of these occur just once. Of the sample, around 0.8% is held by the ten largest clones. From the germline V gene, CDR1 is MNHEY and CDR2 is SVGAGI. Trimming costs V 7 bases and J 4 bases, and their ends lie 13 bases apart. The CDR3 contains 13 residues, cysteine and phenylalanine counted. Only the CDR3 part of the read is kept: 39 bases, read in frame from the first base.

The rearrangement combines TRBV6-5 with TRBJ1-2; the D gene cannot be named for sure. The receptor was isolated from a human donor with non-small cell lung cancer who had stable disease on radiotherapy plus ipilimumab. Sequenced material: peripheral blood, taken from a patient treated with radiotherapy plus ipilimumab. The CDR3 in this case is CASNEVPRYGYTF. The DNA sequence is given as TGTGCCAGCAATGAGGTCCCACGCTATGGCTACACCTTC.